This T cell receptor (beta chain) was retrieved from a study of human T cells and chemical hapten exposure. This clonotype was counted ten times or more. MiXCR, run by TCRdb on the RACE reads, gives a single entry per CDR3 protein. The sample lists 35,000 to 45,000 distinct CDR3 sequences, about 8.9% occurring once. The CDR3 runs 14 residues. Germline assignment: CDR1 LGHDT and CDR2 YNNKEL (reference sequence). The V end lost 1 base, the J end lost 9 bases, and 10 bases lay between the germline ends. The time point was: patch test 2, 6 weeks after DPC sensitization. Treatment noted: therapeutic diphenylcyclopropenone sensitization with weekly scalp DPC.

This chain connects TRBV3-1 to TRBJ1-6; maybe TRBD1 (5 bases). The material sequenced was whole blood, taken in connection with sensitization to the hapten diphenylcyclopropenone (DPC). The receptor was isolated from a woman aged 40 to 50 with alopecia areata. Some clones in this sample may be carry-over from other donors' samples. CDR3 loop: CASSQGGVGSPLHF. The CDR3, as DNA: TGTGCCAGCAGCCAAGGGGGGGTAGGTTCACCCCTCCACTTT.